This paragraph reports one T cell receptor (beta chain). This sample was included in a study of blood T cell repertoires in COVID-19. Turning to the study itself: COVID-19 samples collected from the United States, Italy and Spain covered acute and convalescent phases. Sources were T cells, B-cell-depleted T cells, or PBMCs; the material itself was cDNA or gDNA.

The CDR3 totals 15 residues. Trimming at V came to 3 bases and at J to 2 bases, leaving 4 bases not matched to a gene. Germline V gene lookup returns CDR1 SGHKS and CDR2 YYEKEE (reference sequence). Original methodology: Reference gene primer amplification gave estimated nucleated cell counts. The protocol was immunoSEQ multiplex PCR, while the TCRdb copy is restricted to in-frame clones and leaves out a portion. V and J calls and clone size are as listed in that table; D and trimming were resolved from the DNA. The sample carries about 75,000 clones, around 89% recorded once. The sequencing input was peripheral blood. This chain links TRBV5-5 with TRBJ2-2; the match to TRBD1 covers 7 bases. The source is a human donor in a cohort sampled during active COVID-19. Here the CDR3 reads CASSSGTANTGELFF. The DNA for the CDR3 is TGTGCCAGCAGCTCGGGGACAGCCAACACCGGGGAGCTGTTTTTT.